These T cell receptor beta chains were read from a single sample in a study of blood T cells in healthy people across ages. TCRdb independently ran MiXCR on the 5' RACE reads; one entry per CDR3 protein. Of 800,000 or so distinct CDR3 sequences in the sample, around 62% were seen once. Sequences were obtained from blood. These TCRs come from a man aged 25 to 40 in good health. The CDR3 runs from the conserved cysteine through the conserved F or W. D genes are given only for firm matches. Clone size is not always given. Where it is, it says once, few, many or a class for expanded clones.

-,TRBV24-1,TRBJ2-6,-,TGTGCCACCAGTGACTGGGACGGAAACTCTGGGGCCAACGTCCTGACTTTC,CATSDWDGNSGANVLTF
-,TRBV12-3/TRBV12-4,TRBJ1-4,-,TGTGCCAGCAGTTTACCCCGCCCCACTAATGAAAAACTGTTTTTT,CASSLPRPTNEKLFF
-,TRBV20-1,TRBJ2-7,once,TGCAGTGCTAGCGGAGGACAGAGGGGCTACGAGCAGTACTTC,CSASGGQRGYEQYF
TRBD1,TRBV29-1,TRBJ2-4,-,TGCAGCGTGGGGGAGGACAGGGAGAGACCCCAGTACTTC,CSVGEDRERPQYF
TRBD1,TRBV15,TRBJ2-5,-,TGTGCCACCAGCGAAGACCGGGACAGCCAAGAGACCCAGTACTTC,CATSEDRDSQETQYF
-,TRBV4-2,TRBJ2-5,few,TGTGCCAGCAGCGAGCTCTGGGGGAACCAAGAGACCCAGTACTTC,CASSELWGNQETQYF
-,TRBV27,TRBJ2-1,-,TGTGCCAGCAGTCCCACACCTACAACCTACAATGAGCAGTTCTTC,CASSPTPTTYNEQFF
-,TRBV3-1,TRBJ1-6,-,TGTGCCAGCAGCCATCTTGGGGGGACACCCCTCCACTTT,CASSHLGGTPLHF
TRBD1,TRBV29-1,TRBJ2-7,-,TGCAGCGTTGAAGCACAGGGGACCTACGAGCAGTACTTC,CSVEAQGTYEQYF
-,TRBV2,TRBJ1-6,once,TGTGCCAGCAGCCGACGGGACTTTGGTTCACCCCTCCACTTT,CASSRRDFGSPLHF
-,TRBV18,TRBJ2-7,-,TGTGCCAGCTCGCACCGGGACAAACCCTACGAGCAGTACTTC,CASSHRDKPYEQYF
TRBD1,TRBV7-9,TRBJ2-1,-,TGTGCCAGCAGCTGGCAGGGGGATGCCAATGAGCAGTTCTTC,CASSWQGDANEQFF
-,TRBV9,TRBJ2-1,many,TGTGCCAGCAGCGTACGGGGGGCGGGGGAGGAGCAGTTCTTC,CASSVRGAGEEQFF
TRBD2,TRBV20-1,TRBJ2-1,once,TGCAGTGCTAGAGACCCCAATCCGGCTAGCGGGGGGCTAAGTGAGCAGTTCTTC,CSARDPNPASGGLSEQFF
TRBD2,TRBV9,TRBJ2-5,-,TGTGCCAGCAGCGTAGGATTTCTAGCGGGGGATCCACAAGAGACCCAGTACTTC,CASSVGFLAGDPQETQYF
-,TRBV29-1,TRBJ2-4,-,TGCAGCGTCTGGACCGGGATAGCCAAAAACATTCAGTACTTC,CSVWTGIAKNIQYF
-,TRBV27,TRBJ2-2,-,TGTGCCAGCGGATCCTATTCGACCGGGGAGCTGTTTTTT,CASGSYSTGELFF
-,TRBV4-2,TRBJ1-4,-,TGTGCCAGCAGCCAAGAATCCACTAAAAACGAAAAACTGTTTTTT,CASSQESTKNEKLFF
-,TRBV2,TRBJ1-4,-,TGTGCCAGCGGCAGGGTAGGCGAAAAACTGTTTTTT,CASGRVGEKLFF
-,TRBV7-6,TRBJ2-6,-,TGTGCCAGCAGCTTAGAATTAGTTGGGGCCAACGTCCTGACTTTC,CASSLELVGANVLTF
TRBD1,TRBV2,TRBJ2-7,-,TGTGCCAGCAGTGAACAGGGGGCTAGAACCTACGAGCAGTACTTC,CASSEQGARTYEQYF
TRBD1,TRBV7-2,TRBJ2-1,few,TGTGCCAGCAGCCTGACAGGGTCTACCTACAATGAGCAGTTCTTC,CASSLTGSTYNEQFF
-,TRBV29-1,TRBJ1-1,-,TGCAGCGTTGTCGGTGGGCCGAACACTGAAGCTTTCTTT,CSVVGGPNTEAFF
TRBD1,TRBV6-5,TRBJ2-7,once,TGTGCCCGCAGGTACCAGGGACAGGGGGCCTACGAGCAGTACTTC,CARRYQGQGAYEQYF
-,TRBV6-2/TRBV6-3,TRBJ2-4,once,TGTGCCAGCAGTCTGGTGGGGGCTGGGGACATTCAGTACTTC,CASSLVGAGDIQYF
TRBD1,TRBV24-1,TRBJ2-1,few,TGTGCCACCAGTGATCTTTCCGGGACAGGGGCCTACAATGAGCAGTTCTTC,CATSDLSGTGAYNEQFF
TRBD1,TRBV7-9,TRBJ2-4,once,TGTGCCAGCAGCCTGCTGACAGGGGGTAATAACATTCAGTACTTC,CASSLLTGGNNIQYF
-,TRBV14,TRBJ2-4,-,TGTGCCAGCAGCCATGGCAAAAACATTCAGTACTTC,CASSHGKNIQYF
-,TRBV20-1,TRBJ2-2,-,TGCAGTGCTAGACGGGACACCGGGGAGCTGTTTTTT,CSARRDTGELFF
-,TRBV12-3/TRBV12-4,TRBJ2-5,few,TGTGCCAGCAGTTTAAACGGCCAAGAGACCCAGTACTTC,CASSLNGQETQYF
-,TRBV5-1,TRBJ2-7,-,TGCGCCAGCACCACAGCGGCCATGGACCACAATGAGCAGTACTTC,CASTTAAMDHNEQYF
TRBD1,TRBV6-1,TRBJ2-5,once,TGTGCCAGCAGTGGGGATGGGACAGGGTATACGGAGACCCAGTACTTC,CASSGDGTGYTETQYF
-,TRBV27,TRBJ1-2,-,TGTGCCAGCAGTAACAGGGAGACTAACTATGGCTACACCTTC,CASSNRETNYGYTF